Listed below are T cell receptor beta chains from one sample, sequenced in a study of cytomegalovirus exposure and HLA in healthy donors. Assay: immunoSEQ multiplex PCR; the TCRdb copy retains only in-frame clones and omits some. The sample gives some 170,000 clones, 65% to 85% of which show up once; roughly 3% is in the top ten. Sequencing was performed on PBMCs. The receptors come from a female donor in good health and CMV-seronegative. CDR3s leave out the opening cysteine and the closing phenylalanine or tryptophan.

>TRBV27
ASLPGLAGVPTGELF
>TRBV28
ASSLPGAYTEAF
>TRBV2
ASRLEDYEQY
>TRBV21-1
ARRGGSNNYEQY
>TRBV7-8
ASSLGGAGVREQY
>TRBV27
ASSSGTSGLEQY
>TRBV19
ASSRDTGTGSSNTEAF
>TRBV10-3
AISESENIQY
>TRBV9
ASSVDQGALEKLF
>TRBV5-6
ASSFAQGQRDIQY
>TRBV2
ASSSQETLAKNIQY
>TRBV12-5
ASGTSGTYEQY
>TRBV19
ASRTEQASPLH
>TRBV18
ASSRKPGVGYNEQF
>TRBV4-2
ASSQGTVTDTQY
>TRBV25-1
ASSELGLAGGTDTQY
>TRBV28
ASSILAGFSYEQY
>TRBV7-9
ASSPGGGVDIQY
>TRBV15
ATSPRDRGETEAF
>TRBV19
ASSITKTVEQF
>TRBV7-9
ASSPPGLWWEQY
>TRBV6-5
ASSLGLAGETEQY
>TRBV6-1
ASSEGLASSYNEQF
>TRBV6-5
ASSLAGSRNEQF
>TRBV2
ASSGQVYGYT
>TRBV7-9
ASSLLQGSDEQY
>TRBV5-6
ASSPFLAGVASYEQY
>TRBV2
ASSEGWRQPQH
>TRBV7-9
SSSLVGGTKGITEAF
>TRBV2
ASSGGLGQDTQY
>TRBV5-1
ASSRGLAGGETQY
>TRBV10-3
AISEGGLAGLSYEQY
>TRBV9
ASSVAQGTNTEAF
>TRBV2
ASMAQGASTEAF
>TRBV7-6
ASSSSGTGSHEQY
>TRBV30
AWSVFRGNQPQH
>TRBV4-2
ASSEGGQGEDVLT
>TRBV6-6
ASSYTLSTANTEAF
>TRBV6-5
ASRSPSGRRYEQY
>TRBV19
ASSSSLYWTGVRGNQPQH
>TRBV6-1
ASSDPVQGFKTDTQY
>TRBV7-9
ASSFEREGHGELF
>TRBV7-9
ASSSAPGTGENTEAF
>TRBV7-2
ASSLDARTGELF
>TRBV5-4
ASSFPGLGIFEQY
>TRBV6-6
ASTLGPQSYEQY
>TRBV4-1
ASSQAIDRATNEKLF
>TRBV5-1
ASSLGSNTGELF
>TRBV30
AWSAGGSYNEQF
>TRBV7-2
ASSLKSVANYGYT
>TRBV27
ASSLWQGLQETQY
>TRBV5-6
ASSFIAGRTDTQY
>TRBV11-3
ASSPGWLAGGEQF
>TRBV5-1
ASSRRSGGSSYEQY